This paragraph reports one T cell receptor (beta chain). The data were obtained in a study of T cell responses to AZD1222 COVID-19 vaccine. This CDR3 contains 17 residues. Trimming took 0 bases from V and 5 from J; bases not matched to a gene: 12. Per the germline V gene, CDR1 is SEHNR and CDR2 is FQNEAQ (reference sequence). Assay: immunoSEQ multiplex PCR; the TCRdb copy retains only in-frame clones and omits some. The sample contains some 140,000 clones, about 91% of which appear only once. The receptor was isolated from an adult in good health. The chain links TRBV7-9 to TRBJ1-1; 7 nucleotides agree with TRBD1. Sample: peripheral blood, taken on day 0 of AZD1222 vaccination. For the CDR3, the DNA is TGTGCCAGCAGCTTAGCCCCGGACAGGCGAATAGAAACTGAAGCTTTCTTT. This translates into CASSLAPDRRIETEAFF.